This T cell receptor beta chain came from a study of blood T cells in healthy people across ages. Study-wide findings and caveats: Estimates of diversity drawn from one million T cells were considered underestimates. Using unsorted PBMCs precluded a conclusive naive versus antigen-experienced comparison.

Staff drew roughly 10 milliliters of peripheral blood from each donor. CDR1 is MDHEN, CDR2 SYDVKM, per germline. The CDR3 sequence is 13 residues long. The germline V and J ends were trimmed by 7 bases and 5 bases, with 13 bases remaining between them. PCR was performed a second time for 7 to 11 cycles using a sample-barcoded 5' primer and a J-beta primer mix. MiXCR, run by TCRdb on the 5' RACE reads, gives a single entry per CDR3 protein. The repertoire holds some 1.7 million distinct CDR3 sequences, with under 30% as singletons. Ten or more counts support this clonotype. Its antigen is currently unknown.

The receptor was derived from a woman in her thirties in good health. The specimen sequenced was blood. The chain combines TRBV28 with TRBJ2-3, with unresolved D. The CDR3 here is CASTLPLRDTQYF. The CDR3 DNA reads TGTGCCAGCACCCTCCCCCTGAGAGATACGCAGTATTTT.